A selection of T cell receptor beta chains follows, all from one sample in a study of T cell responses to AZD1222 COVID-19 vaccine. Assay used: immunoSEQ multiplex PCR; TCRdb lists only in-frame clones, some missing. The sample has 85,000 to 110,000 clones; roughly 88% are singletons. The material was peripheral blood, obtained on day 0 of AZD1222 vaccination. The receptors here all came from an adult in good health. CDR3s leave out the opening cysteine and the closing phenylalanine or tryptophan. Fields, in order: J gene, CDR3 length, V gene, CDR3 protein.

TRBJ1-2 9 TRBV10-3 AITDRDGYT
TRBJ2-3 12 TRBV4-1 ASSQETRRYTQY
TRBJ2-1 10 TRBV19 ASLGQGVEQF
TRBJ1-2 10 TRBV6-1 ASSEQGRGYT
TRBJ1-1 13 TRBV18 ASSPPAQPNTEAF
TRBJ2-5 10 TRBV18 ASSPGQIIYN
TRBJ1-1 13 TRBV29-1 SVEGGRAENTEAF
TRBJ2-4 12 TRBV18 ASSPPGQGNIQY
TRBJ1-2 13 TRBV19 ASSIQLQGNYGYT
TRBJ1-5 13 TRBV9 ASSVGGNSNQPQH
TRBJ1-6 16 TRBV24-1 ATQKWLQVSSYNSPLH
TRBJ2-3 14 TRBV6-5 ASSYLSGQGSDTQY
TRBJ1-2 10 TRBV30 AWTRGVDGYT
TRBJ2-1 17 TRBV13 ASSSRGLGLAGVLNEQF
TRBJ2-1 12 TRBV10-1 ASPPGTVYNEQF
TRBJ2-7 13 TRBV5-1 ASSLLLAGGAEQY
TRBJ1-1 12 TRBV6-5 ASSRQGSNTEAF
TRBJ1-2 13 TRBV6-5 ASSYLAGGNYGYT
TRBJ1-5 13 TRBV3-1/TRBV3-2 ASSQGQGISQPQH
TRBJ1-1 13 TRBV6-5 ASSYSEKLDTEAF
TRBJ2-7 10 TRBV30 AWSDRAYEQY
TRBJ2-1 13 TRBV6-6 ASSRTSGRYNEQF
TRBJ2-3 10 TRBV29-1 SVDANTDTQY
TRBJ2-1 11 TRBV28 ASSFALNNEQF
TRBJ1-1 12 TRBV18 ASSPRIGGTEAF
TRBJ2-2 15 TRBV3-1/TRBV3-2 ASSQEPGTALAGELF
TRBJ2-7 10 TRBV3-1/TRBV3-2 ASSQGVGEQY
TRBJ2-3 16 TRBV7-2 ASSLRFTGGIVRNTQY
TRBJ1-2 11 TRBV28 ASRTWTNYGYT